The clone carrying this TCR beta chain was detected many times. Its specificity is not known. The CDR3 contains 15 residues. Germline V gene data show CDR1 as LGHNA and CDR2 as YNFKEQ. Trimming cost V 3 bases and J 3 bases; bases outside gene matches: 5. The record originates from a study of CD8 T cells in ankylosing spondylitis. 5'-RACE, quantitative and with molecular barcodes, yielded the TCR beta libraries. Each CDR3 protein is one row after TCRdb ran MiXCR on the 5' RACE reads. Counted here are approximately 250,000 distinct CDR3 sequences, more than 9% occurring once; the ten biggest clones make up approximately 2.5%. Study findings and constraints: Clones linked to disease, bearing a CD8+ phenotype, were relatively rare in peripheral blood. Earlier work had already found some motif variants in reactive arthritis synovial fluid and blood. Matched ankylosing spondylitis synovial fluid reportedly contained a significantly enriched population of disease-linked clones.

The receptor comes from a male donor with ankylosing spondylitis or in good health (not recorded which). The genes are TRBV4-2 and TRBJ2-7; TRBD2 matches 10 bases. Sequences were obtained from blood, either unsorted or a sorted T cell fraction (not recorded which). CDR3 amino acids: CASSHLAGGSYEQYF. CDR3 nucleotide sequence: TGTGCCAGCAGCCATTTAGCGGGAGGAAGCTACGAGCAGTACTTC.